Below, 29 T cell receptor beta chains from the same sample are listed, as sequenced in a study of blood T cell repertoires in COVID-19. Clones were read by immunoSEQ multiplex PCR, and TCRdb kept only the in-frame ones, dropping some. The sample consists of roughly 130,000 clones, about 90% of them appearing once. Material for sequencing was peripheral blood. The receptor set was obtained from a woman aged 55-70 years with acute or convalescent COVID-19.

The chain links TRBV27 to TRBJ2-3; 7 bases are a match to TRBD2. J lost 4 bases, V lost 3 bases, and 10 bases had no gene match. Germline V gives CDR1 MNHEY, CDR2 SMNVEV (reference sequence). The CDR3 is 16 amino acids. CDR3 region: CASSFRAGVKADTQYF. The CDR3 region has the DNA TGTGCCAGCAGTTTTCGGGCGGGAGTTAAGGCAGATACGCAGTATTTT.

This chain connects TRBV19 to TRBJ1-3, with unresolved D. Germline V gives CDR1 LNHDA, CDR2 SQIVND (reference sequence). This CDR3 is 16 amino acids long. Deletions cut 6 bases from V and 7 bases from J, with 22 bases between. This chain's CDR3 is CASRRPRQHLGNTIYF. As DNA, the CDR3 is TGTGCCAGTAGACGACCCCGGCAGCACCTCGGGAACACCATATATTTT. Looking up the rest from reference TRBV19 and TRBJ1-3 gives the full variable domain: DGGITQSPKYLFRKEGQNVTLSCEQNLNHDAMYWYRQDPGQGLRLIYYSQIVNDFQKGDIAEGYSVSREKKESFPLTVTSAQKNPTAFYLCASRRPRQHLGNTIYFGEGSWLTVV.

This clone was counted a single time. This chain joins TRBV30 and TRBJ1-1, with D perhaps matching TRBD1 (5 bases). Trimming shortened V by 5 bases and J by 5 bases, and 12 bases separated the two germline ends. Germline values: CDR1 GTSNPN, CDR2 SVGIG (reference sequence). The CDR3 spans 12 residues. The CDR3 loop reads CAWGIQGTEAFF. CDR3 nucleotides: TGTGCCTGGGGGATTCAGGGAACTGAAGCTTTCTTT. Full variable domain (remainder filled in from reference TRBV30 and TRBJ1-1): SQTIHQWPATLVQPVGSPLSLECTVEGTSNPNLYWYRQAAGRGLQLLFYSVGIGQISSEVPQNLSASRPQDRQFILSSKKLLLSDSGFYLCAWGIQGTEAFFGQGTRLTVV.

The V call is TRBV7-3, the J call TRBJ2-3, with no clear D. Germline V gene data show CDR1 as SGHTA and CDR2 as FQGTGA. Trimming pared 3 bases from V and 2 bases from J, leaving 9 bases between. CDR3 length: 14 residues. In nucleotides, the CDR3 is TGTGCCAGCAGCTTGGCCGGGTCCACAGATACGCAGTATTTT. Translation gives CASSLAGSTDTQYF.

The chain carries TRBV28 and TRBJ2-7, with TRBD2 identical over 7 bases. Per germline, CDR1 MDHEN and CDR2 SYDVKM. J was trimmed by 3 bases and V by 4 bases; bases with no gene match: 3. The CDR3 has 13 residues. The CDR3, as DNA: TGTGCCAGCAGTTCCGGACTAGTCTACGAGCAGTACTTC. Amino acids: CASSSGLVYEQYF. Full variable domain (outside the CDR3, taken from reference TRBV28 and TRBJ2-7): DVKVTQSSRYLVKRTGEKVFLECVQDMDHENMFWYRQDPGLGLRLIYFSYDVKMKEKGDIPEGYSVSREKKERFSLILESASTNQTSMYLCASSSGLVYEQYFGPGTRLTVT.

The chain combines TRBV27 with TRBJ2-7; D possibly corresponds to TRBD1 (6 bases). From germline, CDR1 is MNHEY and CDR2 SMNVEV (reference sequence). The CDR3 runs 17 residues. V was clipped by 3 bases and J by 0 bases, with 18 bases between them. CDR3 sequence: CASSLRADRFSSYEQYF. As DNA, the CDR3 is TGTGCCAGCAGTTTGAGGGCAGACAGGTTCAGCTCCTACGAGCAGTACTTC.

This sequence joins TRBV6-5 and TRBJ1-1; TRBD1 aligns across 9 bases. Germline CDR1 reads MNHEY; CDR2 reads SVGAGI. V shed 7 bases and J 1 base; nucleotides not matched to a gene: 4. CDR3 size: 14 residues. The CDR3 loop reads CASTRTGENTEAFF. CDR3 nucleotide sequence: TGTGCCAGCACTCGGACAGGGGAGAACACTGAAGCTTTCTTT.

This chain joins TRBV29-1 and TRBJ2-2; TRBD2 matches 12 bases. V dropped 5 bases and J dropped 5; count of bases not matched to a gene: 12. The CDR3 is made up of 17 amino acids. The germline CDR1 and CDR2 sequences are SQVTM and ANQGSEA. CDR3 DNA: TGCAGCGTTAGCTCTAGCGGGAGGGCAAGGTATACCGGGGAGCTGTTTTTT. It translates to CSVSSSGRARYTGELFF.

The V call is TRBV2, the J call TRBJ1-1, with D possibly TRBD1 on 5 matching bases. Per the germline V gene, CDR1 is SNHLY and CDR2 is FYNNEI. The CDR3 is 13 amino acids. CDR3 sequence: CAGQRAMNTEAFF. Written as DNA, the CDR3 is TGTGCGGGGCAAAGGGCCATGAACACTGAAGCTTTCTTT.

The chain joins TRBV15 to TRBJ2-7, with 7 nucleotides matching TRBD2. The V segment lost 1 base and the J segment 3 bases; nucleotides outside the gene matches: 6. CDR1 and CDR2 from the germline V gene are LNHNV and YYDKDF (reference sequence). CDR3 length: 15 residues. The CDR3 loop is CATSRGGRDGYEQYV. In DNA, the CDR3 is TGTGCCACCAGCAGAGGAGGGAGGGATGGCTACGAGCAGTACGTC.

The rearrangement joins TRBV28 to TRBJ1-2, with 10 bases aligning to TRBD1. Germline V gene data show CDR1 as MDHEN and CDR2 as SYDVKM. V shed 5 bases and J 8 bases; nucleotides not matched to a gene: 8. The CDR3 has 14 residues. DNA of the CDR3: TGTGCCAGCAGTATCCCAGGGACAGGGGAAGGCTACACCTTC. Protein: CASSIPGTGEGYTF.

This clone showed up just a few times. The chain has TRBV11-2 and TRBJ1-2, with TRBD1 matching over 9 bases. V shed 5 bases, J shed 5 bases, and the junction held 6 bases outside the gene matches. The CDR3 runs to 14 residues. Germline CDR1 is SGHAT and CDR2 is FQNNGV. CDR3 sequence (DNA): TGTGCCAGCAGCGCCAGACAGGGGGATTATGGCTACACCTTC. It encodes CASSARQGDYGYTF.

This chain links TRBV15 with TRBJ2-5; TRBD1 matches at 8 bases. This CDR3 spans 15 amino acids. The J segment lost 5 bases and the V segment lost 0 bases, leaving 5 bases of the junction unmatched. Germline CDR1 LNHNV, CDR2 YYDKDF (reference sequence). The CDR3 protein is CATSRDNRGSETQYF. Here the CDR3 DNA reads TGTGCCACCAGCAGAGACAACAGGGGGTCGGAGACCCAGTACTTC.

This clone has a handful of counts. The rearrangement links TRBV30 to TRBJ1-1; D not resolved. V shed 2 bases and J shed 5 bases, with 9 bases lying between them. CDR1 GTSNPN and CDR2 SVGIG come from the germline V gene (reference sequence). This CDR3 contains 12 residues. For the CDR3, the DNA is TGTGCCTGGAGTCCAGGATCTACTGAAGCTTTCTTT. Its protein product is CAWSPGSTEAFF.

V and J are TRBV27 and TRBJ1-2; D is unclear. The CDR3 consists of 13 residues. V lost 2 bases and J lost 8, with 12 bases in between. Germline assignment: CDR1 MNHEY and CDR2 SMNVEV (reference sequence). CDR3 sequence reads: CASSLIGRGGYTF. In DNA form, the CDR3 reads TGTGCCAGCAGTTTAATAGGGAGAGGGGGCTACACCTTC.

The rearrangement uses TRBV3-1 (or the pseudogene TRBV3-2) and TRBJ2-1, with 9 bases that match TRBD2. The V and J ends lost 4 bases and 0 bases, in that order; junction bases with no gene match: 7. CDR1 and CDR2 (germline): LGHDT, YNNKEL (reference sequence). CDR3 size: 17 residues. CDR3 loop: CASSRYLAGRSYNEQFF. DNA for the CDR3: TGTGCCAGCAGCCGATACCTAGCGGGACGCTCCTACAATGAGCAGTTCTTC.

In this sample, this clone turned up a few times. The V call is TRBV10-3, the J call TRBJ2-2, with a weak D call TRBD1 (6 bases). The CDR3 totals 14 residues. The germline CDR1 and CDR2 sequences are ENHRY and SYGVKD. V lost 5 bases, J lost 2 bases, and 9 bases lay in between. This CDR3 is CAISIGGNTGELFF. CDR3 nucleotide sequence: TGTGCCATCAGTATAGGGGGTAACACCGGGGAGCTGTTTTTT.

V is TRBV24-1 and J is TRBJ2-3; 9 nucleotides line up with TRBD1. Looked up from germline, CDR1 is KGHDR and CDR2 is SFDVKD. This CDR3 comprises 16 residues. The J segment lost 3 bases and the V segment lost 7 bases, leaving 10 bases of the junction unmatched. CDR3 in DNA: TGTGCCACCAGCCCTACAGGGGGCTTTGCGACAGATACGCAGTATTTT. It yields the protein CATSPTGGFATDTQYF.

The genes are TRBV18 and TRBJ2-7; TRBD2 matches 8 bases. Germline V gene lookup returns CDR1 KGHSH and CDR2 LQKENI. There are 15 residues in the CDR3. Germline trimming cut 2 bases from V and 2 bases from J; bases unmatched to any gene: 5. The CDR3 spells CASSPISGNTYEQYV. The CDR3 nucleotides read TGTGCCAGCTCACCAATTAGCGGGAATACCTACGAGCAGTACGTC.

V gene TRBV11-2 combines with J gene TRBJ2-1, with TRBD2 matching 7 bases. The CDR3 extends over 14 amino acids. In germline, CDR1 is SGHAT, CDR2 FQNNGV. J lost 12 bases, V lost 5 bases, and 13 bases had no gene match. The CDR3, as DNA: TGTGCCAGCAGCGGAACCCTAGCGGATGGAAGGCAGTTCTTC. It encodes CASSGTLADGRQFF.

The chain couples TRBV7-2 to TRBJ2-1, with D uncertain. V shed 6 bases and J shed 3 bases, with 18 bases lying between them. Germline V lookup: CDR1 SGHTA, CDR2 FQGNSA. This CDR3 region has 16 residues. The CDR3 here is CASSSRRGSLYNEQFF. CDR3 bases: TGTGCCAGCAGTTCTAGGAGAGGTTCTCTCTACAATGAGCAGTTCTTC.

The CDR3: CSVVDSSNQPQHF. As DNA, the CDR3 is TGCAGCGTCGTGGACAGTAGCAATCAGCCCCAGCATTTT. This rearrangement joins TRBV29-1 to TRBJ1-5; D is perhaps TRBD1 (6 bases). V shed 6 bases and J shed 0 bases, with 9 bases lying between them. Germline V gives CDR1 SQVTM, CDR2 ANQGSEA. CDR3 length: 13 amino acids.

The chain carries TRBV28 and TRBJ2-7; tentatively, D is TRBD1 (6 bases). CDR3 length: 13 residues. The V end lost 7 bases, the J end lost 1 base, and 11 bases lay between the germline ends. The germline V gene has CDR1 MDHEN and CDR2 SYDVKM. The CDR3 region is CASTQGHSYEQYF. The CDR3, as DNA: TGTGCCAGCACCCAGGGACATTCCTACGAGCAGTACTTC.

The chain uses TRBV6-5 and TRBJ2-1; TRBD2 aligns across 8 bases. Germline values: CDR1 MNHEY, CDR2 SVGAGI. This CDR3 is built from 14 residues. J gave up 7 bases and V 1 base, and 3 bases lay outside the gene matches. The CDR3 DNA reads TGTGCCAGCAGTTACTTCGGACTAGCAAATGAGCAGTTCTTC. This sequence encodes CASSYFGLANEQFF.

The CDR3 protein is CASSLEGGMYTEAFF. CDR3 nucleotide sequence: TGTGCCAGCAGCTTGGAAGGGGGTATGTACACTGAAGCTTTCTTT. The chain employs TRBV5-6 and TRBJ1-1, with TRBD1 as a possible D gene (6 bases). Looked up from germline, CDR1 is SGHDT and CDR2 is YYEEEE. There are 15 residues in the CDR3. Trimming removed 0 bases from V and 3 bases from J, with 12 bases in between.

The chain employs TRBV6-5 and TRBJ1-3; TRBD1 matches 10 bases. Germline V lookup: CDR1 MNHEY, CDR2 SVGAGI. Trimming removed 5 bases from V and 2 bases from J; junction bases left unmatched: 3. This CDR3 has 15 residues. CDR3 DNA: TGTGCCAGCAGTCGACAGGGGGCGCCTGGAAACACCATATATTTT. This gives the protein CASSRQGAPGNTIYF.

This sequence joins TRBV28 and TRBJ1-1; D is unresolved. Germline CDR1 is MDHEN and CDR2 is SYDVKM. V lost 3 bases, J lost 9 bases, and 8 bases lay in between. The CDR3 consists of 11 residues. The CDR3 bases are TGTGCCAGCAGTTTCGAGGGTAAAGCTTTCTTT. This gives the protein CASSFEGKAFF.

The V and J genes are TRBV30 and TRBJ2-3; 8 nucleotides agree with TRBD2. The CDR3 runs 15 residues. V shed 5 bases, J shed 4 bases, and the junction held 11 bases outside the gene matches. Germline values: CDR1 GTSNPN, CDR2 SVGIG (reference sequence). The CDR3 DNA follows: TGTGCCTGGGGGTTTAGCGGGACCCTTGCAGATACGCAGTATTTT. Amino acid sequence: CAWGFSGTLADTQYF.

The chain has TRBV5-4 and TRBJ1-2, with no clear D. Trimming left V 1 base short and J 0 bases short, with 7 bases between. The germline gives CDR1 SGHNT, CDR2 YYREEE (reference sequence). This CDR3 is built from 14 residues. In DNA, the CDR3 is TGTGCCAGCAGCTTGAGTCCTACTAACTATGGCTACACCTTC. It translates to CASSLSPTNYGYTF.